This T cell receptor (beta chain) derives from a study of T cells in Graves' hyperthyroidism and ophthalmopathy. From RNA transcripts, TCR beta CDR3 regions were amplified. HTBI primers drove first-round RT-PCR of the TCR CDR3. TCRdb fed the multiplex PCR reads into MiXCR, producing one record per CDR3 protein. The sample holds 500,000 to 650,000 distinct CDR3 sequences, just under 20% seen once. This clonotype was seen a few times. Antigen unknown. Trimming stripped 6 bases from V and 0 bases from J, with 9 bases between. This CDR3 comprises 14 residues. Germline V gives CDR1 MNHNS, CDR2 SASEGT. Regarding the study as a whole: Ophthalmopathy stood apart from stable hyperthyroidism in a 13 V-J model.

The TCR originated in a man aged 35 to 55 with Graves' ophthalmopathy. This chain uses TRBV6-1 with TRBJ1-5; a weak D match, TRBD1 (6 bases). The specimen was blood. The CDR3 is CASRQGNSNQPQHF. The DNA of the CDR3 is TGTGCCAGCAGACAGGGCAATAGCAATCAGCCCCAGCATTTT.